The source of this T cell receptor beta chain is a study of radiation and T cells in renal cell carcinoma. Stated time point: blood 2 weeks post-SBRT. Stated treatment: 15 Gy SBRT to primary tumor, nephrectomy 4 weeks later. Clones were read by immunoSEQ multiplex PCR, and TCRdb kept only the in-frame ones, dropping some. The sample yields roughly 150,000 clones, 80% to 90% seen once. Deletions cut 6 bases from V and 6 bases from J, with 17 bases between. CDR1 and CDR2 (germline): SEHNR, FQNEAQ (reference sequence). The CDR3 is made up of 14 amino acids. Sequencing was performed on blood, taken from a patient whose treatment included radiotherapy and nephrectomy. This clonotype originated in a woman aged 50 to 60 with renal cell carcinoma. The chain joins TRBV7-9 to TRBJ1-1; D remains unclear. CDR3 residues: CASRSTTGLAEAFF. The DNA for the CDR3 is TGTGCCAGCAGGAGCACGACGGGTCTGGCTGAAGCTTTCTTT.